The sequence of this T cell receptor beta chain was determined in a study of blood T cell repertoires in COVID-19. Only one count was recorded for this clone. V was cut by 5 bases and J by 5 bases, with 14 bases left in between. The CDR3 is 14 amino acids. Germline CDR1 is LNHDA and CDR2 is SQIVND (reference sequence). In the authors' workflow: Nucleated cell counts were estimated from reference gene primer amplification. The assay was immunoSEQ multiplex PCR, and TCRdb's table has in-frame clones only and misses some. The D gene and trimming were derived from the DNA, and the V and J assignments and clone size from that table. The sample records 70,000 to 100,000 clones, around 87% being singletons.

V gene TRBV19 combines with J gene TRBJ2-3; the D is unclear. Specimen: peripheral blood. The receptor was derived from a woman of 80 years or more with active or convalescent COVID-19. CDR3 sequence (DNA): TGTGCCAGTAGTTCCCGATCGACAAGAGATACGCAGTATTTT. This translates into CASSSRSTRDTQYF.